The 17 T cell receptor beta chains reported below all come from one sample, sequenced in a study of OX40 agonist ivuxolimab in advanced cancers. The table came from immunoSEQ multiplex PCR; TCRdb's copy has only in-frame clones and leaves some out. This table holds roughly 60,000 clones, roughly 82% found once. The sequenced sample was CD4+ or CD8+ T cells sorted from blood, obtained in a trial of the OX40 agonist ivuxolimab. The source is an adult with an advanced solid tumor such as melanoma, head and neck, liver or kidney cancer.

The chain links TRBV18 to TRBJ1-5; D ambiguous. Germline V lookup: CDR1 KGHSH, CDR2 LQKENI. The CDR3 totals 16 residues. V lost 5 bases, J lost 1 base, and 15 bases lay in between. The DNA for the CDR3 is TGTGCCAGCTCATCTAATACAGTGGGGAGCAATCAGCCCCAGCATTTT. This gives the protein CASSSNTVGSNQPQHF. Full variable domain (outside the CDR3, taken from reference TRBV18 and TRBJ1-5): NAGVMQNPRHLVRRRGQEARLRCSPMKGHSHVYWYRQLPEEGLKFMVYLQKENIIDESGMPKERFSAEFPKEGPSILRIQQVVRGDSAAYFCASSSNTVGSNQPQHFGDGTRLSIL.

The J gene is TRBJ2-5, the V gene TRBV5-4; a weak D match, TRBD2 (5 bases). The CDR3 sequence is 15 residues long. V shed 5 bases and J shed 5 bases, with 19 bases lying between them. Germline V CDR1 and CDR2: SGHNT, YYREEE (reference sequence). As DNA, the CDR3 is TGTGCCAGCAGTCCCCTCCGGGAAATTGAGGAGACCCAGTACTTC. Translated, it gives CASSPLREIEETQYF. Drawing the rest from reference TRBV5-4 and TRBJ2-5, the complete variable domain is ETGVTQSPTHLIKTRGQQVTLRCSSQSGHNTVSWYQQALGQGPQFIFQYYREEENGRGNFPPRFSGLQFPNYSSELNVNALELDDSALYLCASSPLREIEETQYFGPGTRLLVL.

The J gene is TRBJ2-7, the V gene TRBV5-1; 7 bases map to TRBD1. CDR1 is SGHRS, CDR2 YFSETQ, per germline. J gave up 4 bases and V 4 bases, and 5 bases lay outside the gene matches. This CDR3 has 13 residues. The DNA for the CDR3 is TGCGCCAGCAGCCGGACAGGTGAATACGAGCAGTACTTC. It specifies CASSRTGEYEQYF.

The chain employs TRBV6-1 and TRBJ1-1; 10 nucleotides align to TRBD1. This CDR3 comprises 13 residues. J was trimmed by 2 bases and V by 9 bases; bases with no gene match: 3. The germline V gene has CDR1 MNHNS and CDR2 SASEGT. The CDR3: CASGQGVNTEAFF. CDR3 nucleotide sequence: TGTGCCAGTGGACAGGGGGTTAACACTGAAGCTTTCTTT.

The CDR3, as DNA: TGTGCCAGCAGTGAATCAGGGAAGGACATTCAGTACTTC. Translated: CASSESGKDIQYF. The chain combines TRBV2 with TRBJ2-4, with D possibly being TRBD1 (5 bases). Trimming stripped 2 bases from V and 8 bases from J, with 10 bases between. CDR3 length: 13 amino acids. Looked up from germline, CDR1 is SNHLY and CDR2 is FYNNEI.

The chain combines TRBV6-1 with TRBJ2-5, with unresolved D. V was trimmed by 5 bases and J by 1 base, leaving 8 bases between them. Germline CDR1 and CDR2: MNHNS and SASEGT. The CDR3 contains 13 residues. The CDR3: CASSSQSQETQYF. The CDR3 DNA is TGTGCCAGCAGTAGCCAAAGCCAAGAGACCCAGTACTTC.

The rearrangement links TRBV7-9 to TRBJ2-7; D remains unclear. This CDR3 is 11 amino acids long. Germline CDR1 and CDR2: SEHNR and FQNEAQ (reference sequence). V was shortened by 2 bases and J by 5 bases, with 4 bases between the two germline ends. The CDR3 protein is CASSLIHEQYF. The CDR3 nucleotides are TGTGCCAGCAGCTTAATCCACGAGCAGTACTTC.

This sequence joins TRBV5-1 and TRBJ2-2; D may match TRBD1 or TRBD2 (6 bases each). CDR3 length: 15 residues. Per the germline V gene, CDR1 is SGHRS and CDR2 is YFSETQ. The CDR3 bases are TGCGCTAGGATATCCGGGGGCCTGAACACCGGGGAGCTGTTTTTT. Its protein product is CARISGGLNTGELFF.

The genes are TRBV6-6 and TRBJ1-3, with D unclear. The V end was cut by 0 bases, the J end by 15 bases, with 18 bases between. The CDR3 sequence is 14 residues long. Germline V gene lookup returns CDR1 MNHNY and CDR2 SVGAGI (reference sequence). The CDR3 loop reads CASSYSNRGGREYF. In nucleotides, the CDR3 is TGTGCCAGCAGTTACTCGAATAGAGGAGGCCGGGAATATTTT.

The rearrangement uses TRBV5-8 and TRBJ2-7, with D tentatively TRBD1 (6 bases). The CDR3 covers 13 residues. Trimming stripped 7 bases from V and 2 bases from J, with 13 bases between. Germline CDR1 reads SGHTS; CDR2 reads YDEGEE. The CDR3 nucleotides read TGTGCCAGCCTAACAGGGATCACCTACGAGCAGTACTTC. Amino acids: CASLTGITYEQYF.

This chain connects TRBV5-1 to TRBJ2-5, with D possibly TRBD2 on 6 matching bases. This CDR3 has 14 residues. Germline values: CDR1 SGHRS, CDR2 YFSETQ. Deletions cut 5 bases from V and 7 bases from J, with 18 bases between. The CDR3 DNA reads TGCGCCAGCAGAGAGATGGCGGGGCGGTGGACCCAGTACTTC. This translates into CASREMAGRWTQYF. The complete variable domain, with remaining parts taken from reference TRBV5-1 and TRBJ2-5, reads KAGVTQTPRYLIKTRGQQVTLSCSPISGHRSVSWYQQTPGQGLQFLFEYFSETQRNKGNFPGRFSGRQFSNSRSEMNVSTLELGDSALYLCASREMAGRWTQYFGPGTRLLVL.

Turning to this clone: At the DNA level, this CDR3 is encoded by other sequences in the same sample as well. CDR3 region: CASSLGAGSSYEQYF. In DNA, the CDR3 is TGTGCCAGCAGCCTAGGGGCAGGGAGCTCCTACGAGCAGTACTTC. The rearrangement joins TRBV7-8 to TRBJ2-7; D may be TRBD1 or TRBD2 (5 bases each). Germline values: CDR1 SGHVS, CDR2 FQNEAQ. The CDR3 extends over 15 amino acids. Trimming took off 5 bases at V and 0 bases at J, with 14 bases between the two ends.

The rearrangement uses TRBV4-2 and TRBJ1-1; a possible D gene is TRBD1 (6 bases). The CDR3 covers 17 residues. CDR1 and CDR2 (germline): LGHNA, YNFKEQ. The V gene lost 1 base and the J gene lost 1 base, with 16 bases spanning the gap. The CDR3 region has the DNA TGTGCCAGCAGCCAAGTTAGGGGGGGCGAGAAGAACACTGAAGCTTTCTTT. Its protein is CASSQVRGGEKNTEAFF.

This clone has just a few counts. The chain is built from TRBV23-1 and TRBJ1-5, with a possible D match to TRBD1 (6 bases). TRBV23-1 is identified as an open reading frame with a role that is uncertain. The V end lost 4 bases, the J end lost 8 bases, and 24 bases lay between the germline ends. This CDR3 contains 17 residues. CDR3 region: CASSPSGATGTKKPQHF. The CDR3 bases are TGCGCCAGCAGTCCTTCGGGGGCTACGGGTACCAAAAAGCCCCAGCATTTT.

The V call is TRBV28, the J call TRBJ2-7; D not resolved. The CDR3 covers 15 residues. V lost 5 bases, J lost 0 bases, and 14 bases lay in between. Germline CDR1 is MDHEN and CDR2 is SYDVKM. The CDR3 is CASSIQPAHSYEQYF. The CDR3 DNA reads TGTGCCAGCAGTATCCAGCCGGCACACTCCTACGAGCAGTACTTC. The whole variable domain, remainder taken from reference TRBV28 and TRBJ2-7, is DVKVTQSSRYLVKRTGEKVFLECVQDMDHENMFWYRQDPGLGLRLIYFSYDVKMKEKGDIPEGYSVSREKKERFSLILESASTNQTSMYLCASSIQPAHSYEQYFGPGTRLTVT.

In the case of this clone: One end of the junction fails to match germline, which may point to a read error. This chain uses TRBV7-7 with TRBJ2-5, with 7 bases lining up with TRBD2. The length of the CDR3 is 14 residues. The germline CDR1 and CDR2 sequences are SSHAT and FNYEAQ (reference sequence). The CDR3 nucleotides are TGTGCTAGCAGCTTAGTGGGGGGGAGCGACGCTCAGTACTTC. Amino acid sequence: CASSLVGGSDAQYF.

Written as DNA, the CDR3 is TGTGCCAGCAGCTTGACGGCGGGGAAAGAGACCCAGTACTTC. It is translated as CASSLTAGKETQYF. The rearrangement uses TRBV7-3 and TRBJ2-5; D is perhaps TRBD2 (6 bases). The V end was cut by 3 bases, the J end by 3 bases, with 11 bases between. This CDR3 spans 14 amino acids. CDR1 SGHTA and CDR2 FQGTGA come from the germline V gene.